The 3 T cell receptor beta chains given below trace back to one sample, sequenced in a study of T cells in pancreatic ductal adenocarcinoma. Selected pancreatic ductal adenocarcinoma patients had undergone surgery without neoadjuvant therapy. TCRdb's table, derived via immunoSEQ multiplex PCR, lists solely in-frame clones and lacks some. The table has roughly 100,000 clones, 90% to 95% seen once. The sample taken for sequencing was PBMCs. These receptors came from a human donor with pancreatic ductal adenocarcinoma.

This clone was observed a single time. The CDR3 sequence: CASSGRSTGELFF. The CDR3 nucleotides read TGTGCCAGCAGCGGGAGAAGTACCGGGGAGCTGTTTTTT. The chain couples TRBV11-3 to TRBJ2-2; D might be TRBD2 (5 bases). CDR1 is SGHNT and CDR2 is YENEEA in the germline V gene. The CDR3 has 13 residues. The V gene lost 5 bases and the J gene lost 5 bases, with 9 bases spanning the gap.

In DNA form, the CDR3 reads TGTGCCAGCAGTACGGGACAGGCGGAGACCCAGTACTTC. Translated: CASSTGQAETQYF. The chain couples TRBV7-2 to TRBJ2-5; 8 nucleotides align to TRBD1. The CDR3 runs 13 residues. Germline CDR1 and CDR2: SGHTA and FQGNSA. Unmatched junction bases numbered 5, after V lost 6 bases and J lost 5 bases.

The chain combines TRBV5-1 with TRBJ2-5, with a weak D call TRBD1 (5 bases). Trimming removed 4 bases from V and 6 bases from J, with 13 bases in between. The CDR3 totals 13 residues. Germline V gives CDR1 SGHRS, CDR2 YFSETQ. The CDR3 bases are TGCGCCAGCAGCCTCGGCCAGGGAAAGACCCAGTACTTC. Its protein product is CASSLGQGKTQYF.